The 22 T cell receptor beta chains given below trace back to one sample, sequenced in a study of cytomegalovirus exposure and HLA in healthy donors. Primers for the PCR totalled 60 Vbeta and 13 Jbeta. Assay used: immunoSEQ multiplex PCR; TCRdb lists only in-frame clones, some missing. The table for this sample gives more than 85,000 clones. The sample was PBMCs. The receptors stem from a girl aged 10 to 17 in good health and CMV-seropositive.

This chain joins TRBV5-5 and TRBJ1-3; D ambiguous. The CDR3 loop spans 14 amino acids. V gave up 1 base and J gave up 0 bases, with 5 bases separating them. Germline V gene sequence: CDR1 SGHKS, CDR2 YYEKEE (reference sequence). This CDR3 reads CASSLSLSGNTIYF. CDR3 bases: TGTGCCAGCAGCTTGTCTCTCTCTGGAAACACCATATATTTT.

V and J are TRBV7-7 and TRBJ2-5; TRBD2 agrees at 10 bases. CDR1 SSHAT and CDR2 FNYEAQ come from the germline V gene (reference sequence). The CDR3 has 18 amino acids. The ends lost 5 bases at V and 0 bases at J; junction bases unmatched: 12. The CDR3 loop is CASSPDTLAGPHQETQYF. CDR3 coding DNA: TGTGCCAGCAGCCCAGACACACTAGCGGGGCCTCACCAAGAGACCCAGTACTTC.

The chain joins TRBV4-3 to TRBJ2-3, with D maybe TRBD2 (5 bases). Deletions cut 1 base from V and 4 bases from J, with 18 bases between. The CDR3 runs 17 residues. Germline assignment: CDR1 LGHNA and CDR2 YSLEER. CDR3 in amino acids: CASSQVYDGKLPDTQYF. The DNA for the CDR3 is TGCGCCAGCAGCCAAGTATATGACGGGAAGCTCCCAGATACGCAGTATTTT.

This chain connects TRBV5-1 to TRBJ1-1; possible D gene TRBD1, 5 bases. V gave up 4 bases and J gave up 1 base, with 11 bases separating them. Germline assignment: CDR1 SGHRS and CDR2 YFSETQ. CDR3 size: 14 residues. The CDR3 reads CASSAGQPNTEAFF. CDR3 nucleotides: TGCGCCAGCAGCGCCGGACAACCGAACACTGAAGCTTTCTTT.

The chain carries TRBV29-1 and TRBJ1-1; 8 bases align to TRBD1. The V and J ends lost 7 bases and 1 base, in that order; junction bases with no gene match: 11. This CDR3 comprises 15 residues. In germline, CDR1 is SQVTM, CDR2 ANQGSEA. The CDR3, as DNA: TGCAGCGCTTTCGAGCGGACAGGGCGGAACACTGAAGCTTTCTTT. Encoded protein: CSAFERTGRNTEAFF.

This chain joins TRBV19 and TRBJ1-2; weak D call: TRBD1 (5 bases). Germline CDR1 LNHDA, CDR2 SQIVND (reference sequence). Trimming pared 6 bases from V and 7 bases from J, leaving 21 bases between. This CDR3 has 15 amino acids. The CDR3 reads CASSMQGGETPGYTF. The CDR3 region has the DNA TGTGCCAGTAGCATGCAAGGAGGGGAAACTCCTGGCTACACCTTC.

CDR3 protein: CASSYGGAFEKLFF. Written as DNA, the CDR3 is TGTGCCAGCAGTTACGGGGGGGCATTTGAAAAACTGTTTTTT. This chain joins TRBV6-5 and TRBJ1-4; D is possibly TRBD1 (6 bases). The CDR3 runs to 14 residues. Trimming took off 2 bases at V and 7 bases at J, with 11 bases between the two ends. CDR1 MNHEY and CDR2 SVGAGI come from the germline V gene.

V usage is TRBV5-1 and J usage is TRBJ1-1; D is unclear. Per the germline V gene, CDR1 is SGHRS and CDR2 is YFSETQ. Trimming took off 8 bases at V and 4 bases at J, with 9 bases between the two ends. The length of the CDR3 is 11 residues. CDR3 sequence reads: CARSTGTEAFF. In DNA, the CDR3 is TGCGCCAGAAGCACGGGCACTGAAGCTTTCTTT.

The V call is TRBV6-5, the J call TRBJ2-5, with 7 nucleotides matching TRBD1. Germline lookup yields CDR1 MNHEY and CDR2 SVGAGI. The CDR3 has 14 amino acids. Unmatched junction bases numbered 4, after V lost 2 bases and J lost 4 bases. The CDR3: CASSYQGDLETQYF. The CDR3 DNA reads TGTGCCAGCAGTTACCAGGGGGACCTAGAGACCCAGTACTTC.

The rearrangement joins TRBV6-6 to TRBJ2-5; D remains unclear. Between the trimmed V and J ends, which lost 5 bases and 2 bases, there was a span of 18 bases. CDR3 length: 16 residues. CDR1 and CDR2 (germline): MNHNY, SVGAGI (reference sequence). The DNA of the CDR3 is TGTGCCAGCAGTGACTTTGAGGCAGCCCCACAAGAGACCCAGTACTTC. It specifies CASSDFEAAPQETQYF.

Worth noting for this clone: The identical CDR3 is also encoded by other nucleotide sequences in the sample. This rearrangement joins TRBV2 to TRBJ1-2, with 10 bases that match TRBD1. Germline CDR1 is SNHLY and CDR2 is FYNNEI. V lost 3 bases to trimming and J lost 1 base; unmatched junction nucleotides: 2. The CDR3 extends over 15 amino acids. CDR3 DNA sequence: TGTGCCAGCAGTGACGGACAGGGGGGTAACTATGGCTACACCTTC. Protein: CASSDGQGGNYGYTF.

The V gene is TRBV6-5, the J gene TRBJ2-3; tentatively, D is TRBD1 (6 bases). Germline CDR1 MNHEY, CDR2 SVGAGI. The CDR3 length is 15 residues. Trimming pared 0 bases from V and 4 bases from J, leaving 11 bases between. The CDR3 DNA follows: TGTGCCAGCAGTTACTCCCGCAGGGGTGCAGATACGCAGTATTTT. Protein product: CASSYSRRGADTQYF.

The CDR3 DNA follows: TGCGCCAGCAGCCCAGCCAATTTAGCGGGGGGGTTTAAAGATACGCAGTATTTT. Translation gives CASSPANLAGGFKDTQYF. The chain is built from TRBV4-3 and TRBJ2-3; TRBD2 aligns across 11 bases. Germline CDR1 reads LGHNA; CDR2 reads YSLEER. Germline trimming cut 4 bases from V and 5 bases from J; bases unmatched to any gene: 14. CDR3 length: 18 residues.

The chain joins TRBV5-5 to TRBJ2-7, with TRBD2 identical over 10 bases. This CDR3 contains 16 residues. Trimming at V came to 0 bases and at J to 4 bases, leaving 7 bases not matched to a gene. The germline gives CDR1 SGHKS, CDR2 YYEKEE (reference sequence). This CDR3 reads CASSLVQAGGRYEQYF. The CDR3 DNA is TGTGCCAGCAGCTTGGTCCAAGCGGGGGGGCGGTACGAGCAGTACTTC. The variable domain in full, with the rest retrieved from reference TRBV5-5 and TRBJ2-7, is DAGVTQSPTHLIKTRGQQVTLRCSPISGHKSVSWYQQVLGQGPQFIFQYYEKEERGRGNFPDRFSARQFPNYSSELNVNALLLGDSALYLCASSLVQAGGRYEQYFGPGTRLTVT.

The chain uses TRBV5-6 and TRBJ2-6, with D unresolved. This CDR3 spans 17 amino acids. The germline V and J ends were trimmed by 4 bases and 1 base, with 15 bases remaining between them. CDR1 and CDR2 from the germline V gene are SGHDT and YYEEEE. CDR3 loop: CASSPTLLVSGANVLTF. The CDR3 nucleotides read TGTGCCAGCAGCCCAACTTTATTGGTGTCTGGGGCCAACGTCCTGACTTTC.

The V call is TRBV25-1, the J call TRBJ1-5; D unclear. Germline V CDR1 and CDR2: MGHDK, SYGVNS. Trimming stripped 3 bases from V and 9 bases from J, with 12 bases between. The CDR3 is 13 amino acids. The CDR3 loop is CASSDSFRGPQHF. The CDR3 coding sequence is TGTGCCAGCAGTGATTCGTTCCGGGGGCCCCAGCATTTT.

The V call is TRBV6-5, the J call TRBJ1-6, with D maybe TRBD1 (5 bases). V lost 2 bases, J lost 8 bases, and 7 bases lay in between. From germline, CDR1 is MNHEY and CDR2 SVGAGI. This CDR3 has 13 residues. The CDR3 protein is CASSYDSDSPLHF. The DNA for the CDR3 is TGTGCCAGCAGTTACGACAGCGATTCACCCCTCCACTTT.

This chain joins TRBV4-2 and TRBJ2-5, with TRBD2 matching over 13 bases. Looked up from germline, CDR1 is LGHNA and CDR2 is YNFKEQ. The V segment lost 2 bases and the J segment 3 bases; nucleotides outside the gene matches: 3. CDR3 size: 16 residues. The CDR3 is CASSQSGLAGKETQYF. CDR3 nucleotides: TGTGCCAGCAGCCAATCGGGACTAGCGGGGAAAGAGACCCAGTACTTC.

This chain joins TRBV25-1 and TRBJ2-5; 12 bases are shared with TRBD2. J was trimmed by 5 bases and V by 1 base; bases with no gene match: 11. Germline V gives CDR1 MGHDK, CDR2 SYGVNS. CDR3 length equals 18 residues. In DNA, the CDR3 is TGTGCCAGCAGTGAATTAGGACCTAGCGGGGGGGGTTGGGAGACCCAGTACTTC. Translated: CASSELGPSGGGWETQYF.

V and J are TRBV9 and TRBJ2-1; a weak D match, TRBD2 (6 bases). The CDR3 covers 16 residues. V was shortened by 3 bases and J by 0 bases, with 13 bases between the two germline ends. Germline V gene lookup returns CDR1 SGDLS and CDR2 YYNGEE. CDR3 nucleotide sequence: TGTGCCAGCAGCGGGGGACGGGGGAGCTCCTACAATGAGCAGTTCTTC. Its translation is CASSGGRGSSYNEQFF.

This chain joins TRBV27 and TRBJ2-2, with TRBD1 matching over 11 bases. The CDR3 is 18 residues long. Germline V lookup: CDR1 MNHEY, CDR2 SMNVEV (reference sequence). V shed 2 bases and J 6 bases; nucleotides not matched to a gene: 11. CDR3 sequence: CASSLLHPRGQGAGELFF. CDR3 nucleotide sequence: TGTGCCAGCAGTTTACTCCACCCCCGGGGACAGGGGGCCGGGGAGCTGTTTTTT.

In DNA, the CDR3 is TGCGCCAGCAGCCAATTGATCGGGTCTAATGAAAAACTGTTTTTT. Its protein product is CASSQLIGSNEKLFF. The V call is TRBV4-1, the J call TRBJ1-4; unclear D gene. V was cut by 2 bases and J by 3 bases, with 10 bases left in between. This CDR3 region has 15 residues. CDR1 is MGHRA and CDR2 is YSYEKL in the germline V gene.